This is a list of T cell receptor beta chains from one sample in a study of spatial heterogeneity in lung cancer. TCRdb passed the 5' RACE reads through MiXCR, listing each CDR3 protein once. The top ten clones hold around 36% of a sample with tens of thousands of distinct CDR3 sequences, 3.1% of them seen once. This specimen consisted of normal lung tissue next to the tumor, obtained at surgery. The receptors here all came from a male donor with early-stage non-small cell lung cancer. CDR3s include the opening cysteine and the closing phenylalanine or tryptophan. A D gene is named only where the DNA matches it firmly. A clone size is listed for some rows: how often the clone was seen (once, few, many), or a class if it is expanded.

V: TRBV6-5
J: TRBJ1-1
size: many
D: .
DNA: TGTGCCAGCAGTTCCGAGACGCAAATGCGCCCTGAAGCTTTCTTT
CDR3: CASSSETQMRPEAFF

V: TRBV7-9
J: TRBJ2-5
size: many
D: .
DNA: TGTGCCAGCAGCGCCGTAGCTGGGGCGTACCAAGAGACCCAGTACTTC
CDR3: CASSAVAGAYQETQYF

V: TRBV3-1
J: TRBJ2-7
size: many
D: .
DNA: TGTGCCAGCAGCCCGATCGGACGCTACGAGCAGTACTTC
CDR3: CASSPIGRYEQYF

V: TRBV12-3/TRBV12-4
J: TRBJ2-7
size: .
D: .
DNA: TGTGCCAGCAGTTCTCAAGGGGGGGCAAAGGACGAGCAGTACTTC
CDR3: CASSSQGGAKDEQYF

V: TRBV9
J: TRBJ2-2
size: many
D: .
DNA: TGTGCCAGCAGCGCGGGGAACACCGGGGAGCTGTTTTTT
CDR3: CASSAGNTGELFF

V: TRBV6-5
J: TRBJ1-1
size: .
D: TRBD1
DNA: TGTGCCAGCAGCTTCTCAGGGGGCACTGAAGCTTTCTTT
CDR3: CASSFSGGTEAFF

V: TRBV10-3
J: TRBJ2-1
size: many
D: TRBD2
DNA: TGTGCCATCAACACGGGGACTAGCTCTGCCAATGAGCAGTTCTTC
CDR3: CAINTGTSSANEQFF

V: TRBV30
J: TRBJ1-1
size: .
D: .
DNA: TGTGCCTGGAGTCCTTCCTCGAACACTAAAGCTTTCTTT
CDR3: CAWSPSSNTKAFF

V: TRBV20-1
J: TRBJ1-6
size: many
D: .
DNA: TGCAGTGCTAGAACCACAGATTCACCCCTCCACTTT
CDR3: CSARTTDSPLHF

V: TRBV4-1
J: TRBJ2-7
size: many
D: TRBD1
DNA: TGCGCCAGCAGCCAGACCGGGACAGAACGCTACGAGCAGTACTTC
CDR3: CASSQTGTERYEQYF

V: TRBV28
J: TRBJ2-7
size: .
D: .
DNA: TGTGCCAGCAACGAAGAGGGCTCGACCTACGAGCAGTACTTC
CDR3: CASNEEGSTYEQYF

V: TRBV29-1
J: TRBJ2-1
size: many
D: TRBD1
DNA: TGCAGCGTTGAAGAGGGACAGGGCGCTAATGAGCAGTTCTTC
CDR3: CSVEEGQGANEQFF

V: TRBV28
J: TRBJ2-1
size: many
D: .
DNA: TGTGCCAGCAGCCTCCTTCATAGGAATGAGCAGTTCTTC
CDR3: CASSLLHRNEQFF

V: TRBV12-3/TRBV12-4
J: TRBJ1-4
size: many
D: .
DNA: TGTGCCAGCAGTTTAGGAGGGCCTTCCAGGCATTTT
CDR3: CASSLGGPSRHF

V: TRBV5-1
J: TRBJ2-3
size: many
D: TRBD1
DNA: TGCGCCAGCAGCCGGGTGATTCCGGGACAGGGCTCAGATACGCAGTATTTT
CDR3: CASSRVIPGQGSDTQYF

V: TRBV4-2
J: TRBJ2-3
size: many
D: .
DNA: TGTGCCAGCAGCCAAGAACTCCAGACAGATACGCAGTATTTT
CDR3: CASSQELQTDTQYF